Listed below are T cell receptor beta chains from one sample, sequenced in a study of blood T cells in healthy people across ages. TCRdb re-called the 5' RACE reads through MiXCR, storing one row per CDR3 protein. Of almost 300,000 distinct CDR3 sequences in the sample, less than 30% were seen once. Specimen: blood. The receptors were sampled from a woman in her sixties or seventies in good health. Both conserved end residues are part of each CDR3. Each record gives: D gene, J gene, V gene, clone size, CDR3 protein, CDR3 DNA. The D gene is left open where the match is weak. Size is stated for part of the rows, as once, few or many counts, or as a class when the clone is expanded.

>.|TRBJ2-7|TRBV28|few
CASSTHYRGGSYEQYF
TGTGCCAGCAGTACTCATTACAGGGGAGGCTCCTACGAGCAGTACTTC
>.|TRBJ1-2|TRBV7-2|many
CASSLPPGSYGYTF
TGTGCCAGCAGCTTACCCCCCGGGAGCTATGGCTACACCTTC
>TRBD2|TRBJ2-1|TRBV5-6|few
CASKIRAGAKENEQFF
TGTGCCAGCAAAATCCGGGCGGGAGCCAAAGAAAATGAGCAGTTCTTC
>.|TRBJ2-1|TRBV6-6|few
CASSYAGMEQFF
TGTGCCAGCAGTTACGCAGGGATGGAGCAGTTCTTC
>TRBD2|TRBJ2-3|TRBV7-3|few
CASSGSGRAADTQYF
TGTGCCAGCAGTGGTAGCGGGAGAGCGGCAGATACGCAGTATTTT
>.|TRBJ2-6|TRBV24-1|many
CATSVAGSGANVLTF
TGTGCCACCAGTGTGGCGGGAAGTGGGGCCAACGTCCTGACTTTC
>TRBD2|TRBJ2-1|TRBV7-3|.
CASSTGLVGSNEQFF
TGTGCCAGCAGCACGGGACTAGTAGGCAGCAATGAGCAGTTCTTC
>.|TRBJ2-1|TRBV6-6|.
CASSYSVTPSSYNEQFF
TGTGCCAGCAGTTACTCAGTTACCCCGAGCTCCTACAATGAGCAGTTCTTC
>.|TRBJ2-7|TRBV7-9|many
CASSHPSGEQYF
TGTGCCAGCAGCCACCCATCCGGCGAGCAGTACTTC
>.|TRBJ2-7|TRBV20-1|few
CSASGPKLEEQYF
TGCAGTGCTAGCGGCCCCAAGCTGGAGGAGCAGTACTTC
>.|TRBJ1-2|TRBV12-3/TRBV12-4|.
CASSFSAEGGYTF
TGTGCCAGCAGTTTCTCGGCCGAAGGGGGCTACACCTTC
>TRBD1|TRBJ1-5|TRBV7-2|few
CARSQEGGYKPQHF
TGTGCCAGAAGCCAAGAAGGGGGCTATAAGCCCCAGCATTTT
>.|TRBJ2-7|TRBV20-1|.
CSARDRDEQYF
TGCAGTGCTAGAGATCGGGACGAGCAGTACTTC
>.|TRBJ1-6|TRBV11-2|.
CASSSSGEPYNSPLHF
TGTGCCAGCAGCTCCTCAGGGGAGCCCTATAATTCACCCCTCCACTTT
>.|TRBJ1-1|TRBV7-2|.
CASSRSGYSTEAFF
TGTGCCAGCAGCCGTTCTGGTTATAGCACTGAAGCTTTCTTT
>.|TRBJ1-1|TRBV3-1|.
CASSQALRGWTEAFF
TGTGCCAGCAGCCAAGCCCTAAGGGGTTGGACTGAAGCTTTCTTT
>TRBD1|TRBJ2-4|TRBV29-1|few
CSVRDRGLKNIQYF
TGCAGCGTCCGGGACAGGGGGCTTAAGAACATTCAGTACTTC
>.|TRBJ2-7|TRBV3-1|.
CASSPNSGGGTYEQYF
TGTGCCAGCAGCCCTAATAGCGGAGGAGGTACCTACGAGCAGTACTTC
>TRBD2|TRBJ2-7|TRBV10-3|.
CAISDSKRESYEQYF
TGTGCCATCAGTGACAGTAAGCGGGAGAGTTACGAGCAGTACTTC
>TRBD2|TRBJ2-3|TRBV7-2|few
CASSLGLAGTDTRYF
TGTGCCAGCAGCTTAGGACTAGCGGGAACAGATACGCGGTATTTT
>TRBD1|TRBJ1-3|TRBV12-3/TRBV12-4|.
CATSEDRASGNTIYF
TGTGCCACCAGTGAGGACAGGGCGTCAGGAAACACCATATATTTT
>.|TRBJ1-2|TRBV12-3/TRBV12-4|many
CASSIKGSGYTF
TGTGCCAGCAGTATCAAGGGGAGCGGCTACACCTTC
>TRBD2|TRBJ2-2|TRBV12-3/TRBV12-4|few
CASRLAGDGPGELFF
TGTGCCAGCAGACTAGCGGGAGATGGTCCCGGGGAGCTGTTTTTT
>TRBD1|TRBJ2-5|TRBV12-3/TRBV12-4|.
CASSPYPVTGDRETQYF
TGTGCCAGCAGTCCGTATCCCGTGACAGGGGATAGGGAGACCCAGTACTTC
>TRBD2|TRBJ2-5|TRBV20-1|.
CSAKGLAGVETQYF
TGCAGTGCTAAAGGGTTAGCGGGAGTTGAGACCCAGTACTTC
>.|TRBJ2-3|TRBV20-1|.
CSARDRAGSTDTQYF
TGCAGTGCTAGAGATCGCGCGGGGTCTACAGATACGCAGTATTTT
>TRBD2|TRBJ2-1|TRBV12-3/TRBV12-4|.
CTIRLAGGLYNEQFF
TGTACCATACGACTAGCGGGAGGGCTGTACAATGAGCAGTTCTTC
>TRBD1|TRBJ1-2|TRBV5-4|few
CASSPQGAGYGYTF
TGTGCCAGCAGCCCACAGGGGGCTGGGTATGGCTACACCTTC
>.|TRBJ2-7|TRBV28|.
CASSFEDWTPGEQYF
TGTGCCAGCAGTTTTGAGGACTGGACGCCGGGCGAGCAGTACTTC
>TRBD2|TRBJ2-3|TRBV20-1|.
CSALSRTSGSTDTQYF
TGCAGTGCTCTCTCCCGGACTAGCGGAAGCACAGATACGCAGTATTTT
>TRBD1|TRBJ2-5|TRBV20-1|.
CSAKYRGLNQETQYF
TGCAGTGCAAAATACAGGGGATTAAACCAAGAGACCCAGTACTTC
>.|TRBJ2-1|TRBV7-3|.
CASSPLPSLSYNEQFF
TGTGCCAGCAGCCCCTTGCCTAGTCTGTCCTACAATGAGCAGTTCTTC
>.|TRBJ2-1|TRBV11-2|.
CASSSRDGRSSYNEQFF
TGTGCCAGCAGCTCCCGTGATGGGCGGAGCTCCTACAATGAGCAGTTCTTC
>TRBD1|TRBJ2-7|TRBV20-1|many
CSAKDRGLAYEQYF
TGCAGTGCAAAAGACAGGGGGCTTGCCTACGAGCAGTACTTC
>.|TRBJ1-4|TRBV29-1|few
CSVAGLGGAEEKLFF
TGCAGCGTAGCCGGATTAGGGGGGGCCGAAGAAAAACTGTTTTTT
>.|TRBJ1-4|TRBV19|few
CASSPTGQGPTNEKLFF
TGTGCCAGTAGTCCCACGGGGCAGGGACCAACTAATGAAAAACTGTTTTTT
>TRBD1|TRBJ2-5|TRBV5-1|few
CASSFAGTGGYQETQYF
TGCGCCAGCAGCTTTGCTGGGACAGGGGGTTACCAAGAGACCCAGTACTTC
>TRBD1|TRBJ2-2|TRBV5-1|few
CASSWTGARNTGELFF
TGCGCCAGCAGCTGGACAGGGGCCAGGAACACCGGGGAGCTGTTTTTT
>.|TRBJ1-1|TRBV28|few
CASTLEASTEAFF
TGTGCCAGCACCCTCGAGGCCAGCACTGAAGCTTTCTTT
>.|TRBJ2-2|TRBV11-2|.
CASSLQTGELFF
TGTGCCAGCAGCTTACAAACCGGGGAGCTGTTTTTT
>TRBD2|TRBJ2-3|TRBV3-1|.
CATGGLAGDTQYF
TGTGCCACGGGAGGGCTAGCGGGAGATACGCAGTATTTT
>.|TRBJ1-2|TRBV6-5|.
CASSPAGLGDGYTF
TGTGCCAGCAGCCCCGCGGGACTGGGGGATGGCTACACCTTC